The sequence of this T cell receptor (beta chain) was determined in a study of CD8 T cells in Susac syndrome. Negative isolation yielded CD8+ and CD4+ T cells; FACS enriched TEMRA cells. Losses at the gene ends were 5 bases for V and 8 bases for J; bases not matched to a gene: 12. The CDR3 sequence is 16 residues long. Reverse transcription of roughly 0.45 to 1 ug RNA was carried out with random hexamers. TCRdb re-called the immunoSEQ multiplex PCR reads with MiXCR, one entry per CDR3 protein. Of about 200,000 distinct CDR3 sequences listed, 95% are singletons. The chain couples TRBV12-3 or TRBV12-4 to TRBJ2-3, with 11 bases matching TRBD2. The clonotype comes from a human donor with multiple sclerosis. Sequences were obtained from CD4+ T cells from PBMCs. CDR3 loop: CASSRTSGSVGGTQYF. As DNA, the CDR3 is TGTGCCAGCAGTCGGACTAGCGGGTCAGTGGGGGGTACGCAGTATTTT.